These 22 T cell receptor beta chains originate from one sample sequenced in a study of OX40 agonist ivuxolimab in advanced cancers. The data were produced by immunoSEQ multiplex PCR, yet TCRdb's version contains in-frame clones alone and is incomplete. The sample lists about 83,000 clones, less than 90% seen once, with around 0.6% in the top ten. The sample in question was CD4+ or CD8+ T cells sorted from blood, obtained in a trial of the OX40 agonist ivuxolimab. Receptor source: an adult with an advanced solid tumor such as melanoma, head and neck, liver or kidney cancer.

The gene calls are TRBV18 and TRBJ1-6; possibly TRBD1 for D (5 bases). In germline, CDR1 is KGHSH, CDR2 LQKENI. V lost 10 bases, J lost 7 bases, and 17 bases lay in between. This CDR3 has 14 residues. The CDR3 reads CATSRDHRNSPLHF. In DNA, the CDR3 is TGTGCCACCTCCCGGGACCACCGAAATTCACCCCTCCACTTT.

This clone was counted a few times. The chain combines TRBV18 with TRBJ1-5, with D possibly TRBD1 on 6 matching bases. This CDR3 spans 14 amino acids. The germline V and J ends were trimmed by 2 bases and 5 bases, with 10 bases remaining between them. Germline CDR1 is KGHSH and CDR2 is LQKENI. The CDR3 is CASSPRQVDQPQHF. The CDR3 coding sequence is TGTGCCAGCTCACCAAGACAGGTAGATCAGCCCCAGCATTTT.

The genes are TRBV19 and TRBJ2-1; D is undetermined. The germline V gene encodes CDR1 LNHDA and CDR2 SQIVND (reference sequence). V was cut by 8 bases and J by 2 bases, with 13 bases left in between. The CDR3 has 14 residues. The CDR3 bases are TGTGCCAGTTGCGAAGGCCAACCCTACAATGAGCAGTTCTTC. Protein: CASCEGQPYNEQFF.

The CDR3 region is CASLRRGGFGELFF. The CDR3 region has the DNA TGTGCCAGTTTGAGGCGGGGGGGCTTCGGGGAGCTGTTTTTT. This chain joins TRBV19 and TRBJ2-2, with 9 bases lining up with TRBD2. The CDR3 contains 14 residues. Unmatched junction bases numbered 8, after V lost 8 bases and J lost 7 bases. Germline CDR1 is LNHDA and CDR2 is SQIVND (reference sequence).

CDR3 protein: CASSLAGTGNQPQHF. The CDR3 DNA reads TGTGCCAGCAGCTTGGCGGGGACAGGTAATCAGCCCCAGCATTTT. This chain connects TRBV7-2 to TRBJ1-5, with TRBD1 matching over 8 bases. The CDR3 is made up of 15 amino acids. Trimming at V came to 3 bases and at J to 4 bases, leaving 5 bases not matched to a gene. Looked up from germline, CDR1 is SGHTA and CDR2 is FQGNSA. Filled out from reference TRBV7-2 and TRBJ1-5, the complete variable domain reads GAGVSQSPSNKVTEKGKDVELRCDPISGHTALYWYRQSLGQGLEFLIYFQGNSAPDKSGLPSDRFSAERTGGSVSTLTIQRTQQEDSAVYLCASSLAGTGNQPQHFGDGTRLSIL.

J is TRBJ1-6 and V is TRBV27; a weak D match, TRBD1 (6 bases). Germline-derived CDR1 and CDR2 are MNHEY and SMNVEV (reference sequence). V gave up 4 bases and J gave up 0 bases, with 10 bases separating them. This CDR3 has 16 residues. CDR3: CASSWGPSSYNSPLHF. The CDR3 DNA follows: TGTGCCAGCAGTTGGGGGCCGAGCTCCTATAATTCACCCCTCCACTTT.

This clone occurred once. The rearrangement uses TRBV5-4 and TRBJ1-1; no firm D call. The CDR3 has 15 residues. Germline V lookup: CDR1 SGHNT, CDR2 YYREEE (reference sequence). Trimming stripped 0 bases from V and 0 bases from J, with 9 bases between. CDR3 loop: CASSLGVVMNTEAFF. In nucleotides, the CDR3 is TGTGCCAGCAGCTTGGGCGTTGTGATGAACACTGAAGCTTTCTTT.

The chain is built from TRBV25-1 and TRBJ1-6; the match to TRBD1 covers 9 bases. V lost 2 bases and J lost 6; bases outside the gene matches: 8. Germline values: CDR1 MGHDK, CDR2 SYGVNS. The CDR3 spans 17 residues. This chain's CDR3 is CASSEGRTDRGNSPLHF. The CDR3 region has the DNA TGTGCCAGCAGTGAAGGTCGTACGGACAGGGGTAATTCACCCCTCCACTTT. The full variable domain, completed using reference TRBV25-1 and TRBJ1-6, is EADIYQTPRYLVIGTGKKITLECSQTMGHDKMYWYQQDPGMELHLIHYSYGVNSTEKGDLSSESTVSRIRTEHFPLTLESARPSHTSQYLCASSEGRTDRGNSPLHFGNGTRLTVT.

For the CDR3, the DNA is TGTGCCACGCAGGACAGGGTGAGTGAGCAGTACTTC. As protein: CATQDRVSEQYF. This rearrangement joins TRBV6-6 to TRBJ2-7; 8 nucleotides line up with TRBD1. Germline V gene data show CDR1 as MNHNY and CDR2 as SVGAGI (reference sequence). The V and J ends lost 10 bases and 7 bases, in that order; junction bases with no gene match: 9. The CDR3 is 12 residues long.

The CDR3 spells CASSPSRGIQETQYF. The DNA of the CDR3 is TGTGCCAGCAGCCCATCAAGGGGTATCCAAGAGACCCAGTACTTC. The chain recombines TRBV7-2 with TRBJ2-5; D possibly corresponds to TRBD1 (5 bases). Trimming removed 5 bases from V and 1 base from J, with 14 bases in between. The V gene's germline CDR1 is SGHTA and CDR2 FQGNSA. This CDR3 has 15 residues.

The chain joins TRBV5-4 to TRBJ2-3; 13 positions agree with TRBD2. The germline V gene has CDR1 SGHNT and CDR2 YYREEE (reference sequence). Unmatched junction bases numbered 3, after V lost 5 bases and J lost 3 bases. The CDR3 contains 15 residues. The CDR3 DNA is TGTGCCAGCAGTTCGACTAGCGGGGGGACAGATACGCAGTATTTT. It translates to CASSSTSGGTDTQYF. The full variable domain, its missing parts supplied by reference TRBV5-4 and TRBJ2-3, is ETGVTQSPTHLIKTRGQQVTLRCSSQSGHNTVSWYQQALGQGPQFIFQYYREEENGRGNFPPRFSGLQFPNYSSELNVNALELDDSALYLCASSSTSGGTDTQYFGPGTRLTVL.

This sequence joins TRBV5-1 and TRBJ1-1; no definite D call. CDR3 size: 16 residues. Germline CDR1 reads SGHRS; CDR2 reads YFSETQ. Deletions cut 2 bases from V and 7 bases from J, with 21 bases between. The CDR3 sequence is CASSLNRADLGNEAFF. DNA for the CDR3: TGCGCCAGCAGCTTAAATCGGGCGGACCTCGGGAATGAAGCTTTCTTT. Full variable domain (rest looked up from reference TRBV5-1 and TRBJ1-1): KAGVTQTPRYLIKTRGQQVTLSCSPISGHRSVSWYQQTPGQGLQFLFEYFSETQRNKGNFPGRFSGRQFSNSRSEMNVSTLELGDSALYLCASSLNRADLGNEAFFGQGTRLTVV.

The CDR3 sequence is CASSLVSAPYGYTF. CDR3 in DNA: TGTGCCAGCAGCTTGGTTTCGGCACCCTATGGCTACACCTTC. The V call is TRBV5-4, the J call TRBJ1-2, with D unclear. The germline V gene has CDR1 SGHNT and CDR2 YYREEE (reference sequence). V shed 0 bases and J shed 4 bases, with 10 bases lying between them. This CDR3 region has 14 residues.

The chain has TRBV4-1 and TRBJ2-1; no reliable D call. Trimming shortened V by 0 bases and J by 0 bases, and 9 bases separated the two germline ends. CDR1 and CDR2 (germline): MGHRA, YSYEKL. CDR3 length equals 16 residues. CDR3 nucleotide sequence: TGCGCCAGCAGCCAAGACGGGTTTTACTCCTACAATGAGCAGTTCTTC. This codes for CASSQDGFYSYNEQFF.

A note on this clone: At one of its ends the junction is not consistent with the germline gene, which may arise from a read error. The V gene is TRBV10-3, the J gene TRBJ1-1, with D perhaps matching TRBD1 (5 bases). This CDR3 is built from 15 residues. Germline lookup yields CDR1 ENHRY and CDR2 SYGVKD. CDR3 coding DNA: TGTGCCATCAGGGAGTCTCAGGGACGTACACTGAGGGCTTTCTTT. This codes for CAIRESQGRTLRAFF.

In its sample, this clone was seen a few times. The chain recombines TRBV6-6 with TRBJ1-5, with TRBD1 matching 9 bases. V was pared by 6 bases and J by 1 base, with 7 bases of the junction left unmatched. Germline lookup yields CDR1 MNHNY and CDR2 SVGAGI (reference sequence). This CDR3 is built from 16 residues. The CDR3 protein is CASRNRGQGSNQPQHF. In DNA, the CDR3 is TGTGCCAGCAGGAACAGGGGGCAAGGAAGCAATCAGCCCCAGCATTTT.

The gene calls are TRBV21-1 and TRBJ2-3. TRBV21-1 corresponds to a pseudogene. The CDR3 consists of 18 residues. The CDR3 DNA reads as TGTGCCAGCAGCAAATTGCCCGGAGCAGGGACCAGCACAGATACGCAGTATTTT. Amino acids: CASSKLPGAGTSTDTQYF.

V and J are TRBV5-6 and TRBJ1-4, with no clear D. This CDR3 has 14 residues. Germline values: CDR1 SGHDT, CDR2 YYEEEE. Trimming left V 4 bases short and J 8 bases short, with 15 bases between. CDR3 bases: TGTGCCAGCAGCACCTTACGGTTTAGCGAAAAACTGTTTTTT. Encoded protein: CASSTLRFSEKLFF.

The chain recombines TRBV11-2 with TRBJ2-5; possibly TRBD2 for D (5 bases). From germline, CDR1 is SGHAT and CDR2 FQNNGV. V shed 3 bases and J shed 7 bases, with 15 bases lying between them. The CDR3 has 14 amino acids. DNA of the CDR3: TGTGCCAGCAGCTTTGGGCCTAGCAGCTCGACCCAGTACTTC. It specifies CASSFGPSSSTQYF.

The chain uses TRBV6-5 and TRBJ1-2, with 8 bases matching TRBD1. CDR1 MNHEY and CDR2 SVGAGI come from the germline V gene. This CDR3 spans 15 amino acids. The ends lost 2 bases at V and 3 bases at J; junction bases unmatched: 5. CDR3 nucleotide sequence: TGTGCCAGCAGTTACGGCAGGGGGCCGGACTATGGCTACACCTTC. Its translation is CASSYGRGPDYGYTF.

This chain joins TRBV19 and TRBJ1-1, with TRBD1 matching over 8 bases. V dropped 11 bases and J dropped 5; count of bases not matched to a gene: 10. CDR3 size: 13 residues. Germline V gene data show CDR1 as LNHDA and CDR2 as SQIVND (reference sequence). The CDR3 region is CASNQGAATEAFF. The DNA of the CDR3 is TGTGCCTCAAATCAGGGGGCTGCAACTGAAGCTTTCTTT.

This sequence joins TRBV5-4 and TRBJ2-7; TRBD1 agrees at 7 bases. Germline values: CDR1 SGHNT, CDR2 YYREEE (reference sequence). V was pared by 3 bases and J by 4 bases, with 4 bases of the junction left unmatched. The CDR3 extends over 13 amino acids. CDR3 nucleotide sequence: TGTGCCAGCAGCTCACGGACAGGTTACGAGCAGTACTTC. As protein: CASSSRTGYEQYF.